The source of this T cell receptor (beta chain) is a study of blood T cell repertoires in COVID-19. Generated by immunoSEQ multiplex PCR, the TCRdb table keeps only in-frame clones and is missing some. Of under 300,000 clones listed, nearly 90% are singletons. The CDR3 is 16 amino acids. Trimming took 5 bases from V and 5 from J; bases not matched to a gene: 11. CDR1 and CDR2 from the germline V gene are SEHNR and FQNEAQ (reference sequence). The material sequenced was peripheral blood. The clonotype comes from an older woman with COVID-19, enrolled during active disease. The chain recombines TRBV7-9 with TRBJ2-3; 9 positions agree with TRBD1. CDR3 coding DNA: TGTGCCAGCAGCACAGTGGTGCCGGGACAGGGAGATACGCAGTATTTT. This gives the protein CASSTVVPGQGDTQYF.